The T cell receptor (beta chain) described here comes from a study of cytomegalovirus exposure and HLA in healthy donors. Study context: Out of about 170 million T cells, an earlier analysis found about 120 million unique TCR beta sequences in total. Overall study results and limits: What a later analysis reportedly showed was that an Asian-associated ancestry cluster had fewer N-insertions than the approximately 720-donor mean.

On this clone itself: What it binds is not known.

The PCR made use of 60 Vbeta and 13 Jbeta primers. The data were produced by immunoSEQ multiplex PCR, yet TCRdb's version contains in-frame clones alone and is incomplete. The data hold 150,000 to 200,000 clones, with approximately 62% observed a single time. Losses at the gene ends were 5 bases for V and 8 bases for J; bases not matched to a gene: 9. CDR1 is MNHNS, CDR2 SASEGT, per germline. The CDR3 loop spans 14 amino acids. The sample was PBMCs. The chain links TRBV6-1 to TRBJ1-2; TRBD1 matches at 9 bases. This receptor was taken from a man in his fifties or sixties in good health and CMV-seronegative. The DNA of the CDR3 is TGTGCCAGCAGTTCCGGGACAGGGAGAGTCGGCTACACCTTC. This encodes CASSSGTGRVGYTF.